Listed here is a single TCR beta chain. Its antigen is unidentified. Unique molecular identifiers were incorporated when the TCRbeta library was constructed. Via MiXCR, TCRdb re-called the PCR reads, giving one row per CDR3 protein. The top ten hold 5% of the sample, which has 780,000 or so distinct CDR3 sequences, 16% seen once. The data are from a study of T-cell reconstitution after alpha-beta-depleted transplantation in children. General study points: There were some patients whose high TCRbeta diversity at day 60 came from surviving recipient T cells and thymic progenitors. Expanded clones from the graft, numbering several hundred, reportedly supplied alpha-beta T cells about two months after transplant. T-cell counts and diversity at one year following transplant were attributed mainly to newly produced T cells.

This CDR3 comprises 20 residues. The sample here was PBMCs, mostly from graft donor cells, taken 360 days after TCRalphabeta/CD19-depleted stem cell transplant. The receptor's source is a male patient under 18 who had a stem cell transplant for acute lymphoblastic leukemia, so the T cells may come from the graft donor. The V gene is TRBV21-1, the J gene TRBJ2-1; the tabulated D call, TRBD1, remains unverified against the DNA. TRBV21-1 is a pseudogene. CDR3 loop: CASSKAGRGGVPSSYNEQFF. The CDR3 DNA reads as TGTGCCAGCAGCAAAGCAGGCAGGGGAGGAGTACCGAGCTCCTACAATGAGCAGTTCTTC.